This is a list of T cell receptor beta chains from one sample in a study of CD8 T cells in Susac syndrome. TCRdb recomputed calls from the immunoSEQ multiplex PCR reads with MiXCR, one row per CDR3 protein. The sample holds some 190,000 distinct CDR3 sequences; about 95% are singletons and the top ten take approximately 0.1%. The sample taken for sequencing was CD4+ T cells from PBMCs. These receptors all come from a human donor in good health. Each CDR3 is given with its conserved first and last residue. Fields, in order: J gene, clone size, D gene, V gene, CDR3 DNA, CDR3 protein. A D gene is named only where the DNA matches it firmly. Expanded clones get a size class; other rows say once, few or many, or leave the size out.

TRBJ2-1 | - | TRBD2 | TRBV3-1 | TGTGCCAGCAGCCAAGAGGGGTGGTCGGCGGGAGCCCCTAGAGGGGAGCAGTTCTTC | CASSQEGWSAGAPRGEQFF
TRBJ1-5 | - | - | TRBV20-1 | TGCAGTGCTAGGGCTCTGATCAATCAGCCCCAGCATTTT | CSARALINQPQHF
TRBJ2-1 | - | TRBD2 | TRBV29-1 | TGCAGTGGCATTGATCGACTAGCGGGAGTCAATGAGCAGTTCTTC | CSGIDRLAGVNEQFF
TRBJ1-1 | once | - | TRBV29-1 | TGCAGCGTGGGGACGGCCTGGGGCACTGAAGCTTTCTTT | CSVGTAWGTEAFF
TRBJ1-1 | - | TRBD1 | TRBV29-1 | TGCAGCGTGGGTCCCGGACAGGGGAGCACTGAAGCTTTCTTT | CSVGPGQGSTEAFF
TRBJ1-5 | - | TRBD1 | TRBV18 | TGTGCCAGCTCTGGACAGGGAGGGCAGCCCCAGCATTTT | CASSGQGGQPQHF
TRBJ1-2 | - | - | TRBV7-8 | TGTGCCAGCAGCTTATCCGGGGCCCCCATGGGCTACACCTTC | CASSLSGAPMGYTF
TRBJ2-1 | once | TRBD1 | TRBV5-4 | TGTGCCCTAGGGACAGGGGGCGGAGATGAGCAGTTCTTC | CALGTGGGDEQFF
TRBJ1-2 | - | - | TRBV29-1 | TGCAGCGTTCCATCACCCAGACAGTTAGCTACCTATGGCTACACCTTC | CSVPSPRQLATYGYTF
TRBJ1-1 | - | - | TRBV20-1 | TGCAGTGTCATCAAGGAATCTCCTGAAGCTTTCTTT | CSVIKESPEAFF
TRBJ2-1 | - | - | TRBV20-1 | TGCAGTGCTGGAGACTTTTACAATGAGCAGTTCTTC | CSAGDFYNEQFF
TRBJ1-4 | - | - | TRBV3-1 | TGTGCCAGCAGCCTACCTTTCGGGACTTTGGGGGGCGAAAAACTGTTTTTT | CASSLPFGTLGGEKLFF
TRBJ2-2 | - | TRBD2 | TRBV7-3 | TGTGCCAGCAGCTTAACTGGCACTAGCGGGAGTTTTAACGGGGAGCTGTTTTTT | CASSLTGTSGSFNGELFF
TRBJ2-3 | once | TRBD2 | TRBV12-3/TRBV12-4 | TGTGCCAGCAGTTTAGGGCTAGCGGGGTCAGATACGCAGTATTTT | CASSLGLAGSDTQYF
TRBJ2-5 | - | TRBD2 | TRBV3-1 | TGTGCCAGCAGCCAAGATCTAGCGGGAGAACAAGAGACCCAGTACTTC | CASSQDLAGEQETQYF
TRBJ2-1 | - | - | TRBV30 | TGTGCCTGGATGAGCCTTAGCTCCTACAATGAGCAGTTCTTC | CAWMSLSSYNEQFF
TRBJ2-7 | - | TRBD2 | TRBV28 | TGTGCCAGCAGATTGACTAGCCCATCCTACGAGCAGTACTTC | CASRLTSPSYEQYF
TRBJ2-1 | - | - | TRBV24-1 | TGTGCCACCAGTGATTTACCAGGCCGCCGAGGGAATGAGCAGTTCTTC | CATSDLPGRRGNEQFF
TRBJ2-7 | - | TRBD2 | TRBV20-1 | TGCAGTGCTAGTCGGCTAGCGGGGAACTACGAGCAGTACTTC | CSASRLAGNYEQYF
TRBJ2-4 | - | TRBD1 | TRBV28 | TGTGCCATCCGGGACAGGTCTCAGGTTCAGTACTTC | CAIRDRSQVQYF
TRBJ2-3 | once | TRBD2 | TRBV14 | TGTGCCAGCAGCCTGTGGGGAGCGGGAGCGACAGATACGCAGTATTTT | CASSLWGAGATDTQYF
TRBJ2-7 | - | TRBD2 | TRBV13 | TGTGCCAGCAGCTTAGGACTAGCGGGAGAACACGAGCAGTACTTC | CASSLGLAGEHEQYF
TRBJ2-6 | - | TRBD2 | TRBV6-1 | TGTGCCAGCAGTCCCGGACCCATAGCGGGCTCTGGGGCCAACGTCCTGACTTTC | CASSPGPIAGSGANVLTF
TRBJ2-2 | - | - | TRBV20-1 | TGCAGCCTTAGGGCCACAGGGACCGGGGAGCTGTTTTTT | CSLRATGTGELFF
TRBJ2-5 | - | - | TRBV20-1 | TGCAGTGCTAGCGGTAGGAGAGGGTCGGCCGAGACCCAGTACTTC | CSASGRRGSAETQYF
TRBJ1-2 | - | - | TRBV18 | TGTGCCAGCTCGGACAGCGGGATGTATGGCTACACCTTC | CASSDSGMYGYTF
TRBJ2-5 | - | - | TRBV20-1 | TGCAGTGCTACAGCCCTCCATGAGACCCAGTACTTC | CSATALHETQYF
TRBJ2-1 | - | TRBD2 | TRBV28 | TGTGCCAGCAGCCTCCGGGACTACAACCTTTACAATGAGCAGTTCTTC | CASSLRDYNLYNEQFF
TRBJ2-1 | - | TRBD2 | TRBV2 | TGTGCCAGCAGTGAAGCGGGGCGGGAGTATGTCAATGAGCAGTTCTTC | CASSEAGREYVNEQFF
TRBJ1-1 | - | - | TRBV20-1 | TGCAGTGCCGACAGGGAAGCTTTCTTT | CSADREAFF
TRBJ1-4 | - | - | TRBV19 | TGTGCCAGTAGTATCTCCCCAGCTAATGAAAAACTGTTTTTT | CASSISPANEKLFF